This T cell receptor (beta chain) was sequenced for a study of T cell responses to AZD1222 COVID-19 vaccine. Some clones are missing from TCRdb's copy, which holds only in-frame ones; the method was immunoSEQ multiplex PCR. The table has about 140,000 clones, 80% to 95% seen once. The CDR3 spans 15 residues. The V segment lost 3 bases and the J segment 7 bases; nucleotides outside the gene matches: 1. Germline values: CDR1 SGHDT, CDR2 YYEEEE. The chain joins TRBV5-6 to TRBJ2-1; TRBD2 matches at 16 bases. The input for sequencing was peripheral blood, taken on day 0 of AZD1222 vaccination. This TCR was recovered from an adult in good health. CDR3 in DNA: TGTGCCAGCAGCTCGGGACTAGCGGGAGGGAATGAGCAGTTCTTC. This translates into CASSSGLAGGNEQFF. The full variable domain, in which reference TRBV5-6 and TRBJ2-1 provide the parts outside the CDR3, is DAGVTQSPTHLIKTRGQQVTLRCSPKSGHDTVSWYQQALGQGPQFIFQYYEEEERQRGNFPDRFSGHQFPNYSSELNVNALLLGDSALYLCASSSGLAGGNEQFFGPGTRLTVL.